The 21 T cell receptor beta chains in this list originate from one sample, sequenced in a study of blood T cell repertoires in COVID-19. The protocol was immunoSEQ multiplex PCR, while the TCRdb copy is restricted to in-frame clones and leaves out a portion. The repertoire has 400,000 to 550,000 clones, 70% to 90% of them found once; the top ten carry just under 2%. Sample: PBMCs or T cells enriched from blood (not recorded which). The receptor source for this set is a woman under 30 with acute COVID-19.

As concerns this clone: The same CDR3 arises from other DNA sequences in this sample as well. The rearrangement links TRBV5-1 to TRBJ2-3, with no clear D. This CDR3 comprises 13 residues. CDR1 is SGHRS and CDR2 is YFSETQ in the germline V gene. With 0 bases removed from V and 5 bases from J, the gap between germline ends came to 7 bases. CDR3 in DNA: TGCGCCAGCAGCTTGGGTAGTGAAGATACGCAGTATTTT. It specifies CASSLGSEDTQYF. The full variable domain, with the rest looked up from reference TRBV5-1 and TRBJ2-3, is KAGVTQTPRYLIKTRGQQVTLSCSPISGHRSVSWYQQTPGQGLQFLFEYFSETQRNKGNFPGRFSGRQFSNSRSEMNVSTLELGDSALYLCASSLGSEDTQYFGPGTRLTVL.

The gene calls are TRBV29-1 and TRBJ1-2; 9 nucleotides line up with TRBD1. CDR1 and CDR2 (germline): SQVTM, ANQGSEA. This CDR3 is built from 14 residues. Trimming removed 5 bases from V and 4 bases from J; junction bases left unmatched: 8. CDR3 in amino acids: CSVRPGQGTYGYTF. In DNA, the CDR3 is TGCAGCGTTCGACCGGGACAGGGAACCTATGGCTACACCTTC.

V usage is TRBV6-5 and J usage is TRBJ1-2; 8 positions match TRBD1. The V and J ends lost 5 bases and 7 bases, in that order; junction bases with no gene match: 9. Per germline, CDR1 MNHEY and CDR2 SVGAGI. CDR3 size: 14 residues. CDR3 sequence reads: CASSPGTGYRGYTF. DNA of the CDR3: TGTGCCAGCAGTCCCGGGACAGGTTACCGTGGCTACACCTTC.

This sequence joins TRBV10-3 and TRBJ1-4; 7 nucleotides agree with TRBD1. The CDR3 runs to 17 residues. Germline values: CDR1 ENHRY, CDR2 SYGVKD. V lost 0 bases to trimming and J lost 7 bases; unmatched junction nucleotides: 11. In nucleotides, the CDR3 is TGTGCCATCAGTGAGTCCAAAGGGGACAGAGATTTTGAAAAACTGTTTTTT. This codes for CAISESKGDRDFEKLFF.

The chain combines TRBV3-1 (or the pseudogene TRBV3-2) with TRBJ1-3; D gene ambiguous. CDR3 length: 14 residues. Germline CDR1 reads LGHDT; CDR2 reads YNNKEL (reference sequence). Trimming shortened V by 1 base and J by 0 bases, and 4 bases separated the two germline ends. In nucleotides, the CDR3 is TGTGCCAGCAGCCAAGCGGTCTCTGGAAACACCATATATTTT. The encoded protein is CASSQAVSGNTIYF.

The V call is TRBV10-3, the J call TRBJ1-1, with no clear D. V shed 6 bases and J shed 0 bases, with 8 bases lying between them. The CDR3 covers 13 residues. The germline gives CDR1 ENHRY, CDR2 SYGVKD. The CDR3 DNA reads as TGTGCCATCAGGGGAGGGATGAACACTGAAGCTTTCTTT. It codes for CAIRGGMNTEAFF.

The genes are TRBV14 and TRBJ2-3, with 7 positions matching TRBD2. V gave up 4 bases and J gave up 2 bases; unmatched junction bases: 3. The germline V gene encodes CDR1 SGHDN and CDR2 FVKESK. CDR3 length: 14 amino acids. The DNA of the CDR3 is TGTGCCAGCAGCCTCCGGGACTACACAGATACGCAGTATTTT. Translation: CASSLRDYTDTQYF.

This chain connects TRBV18 to TRBJ1-3, with a possible D match to TRBD1 (5 bases). The CDR3 contains 16 residues. Trimming took 4 bases from V and 0 from J, leaving 13 bases between them. The V gene's germline CDR1 is KGHSH and CDR2 LQKENI. The CDR3 sequence is CASSHPGHYSGNTIYF. CDR3 bases: TGTGCCAGCTCACACCCCGGACATTACTCTGGAAACACCATATATTTT. Drawing the rest from reference TRBV18 and TRBJ1-3, the complete variable domain is NAGVMQNPRHLVRRRGQEARLRCSPMKGHSHVYWYRQLPEEGLKFMVYLQKENIIDESGMPKERFSAEFPKEGPSILRIQQVVRGDSAAYFCASSHPGHYSGNTIYFGEGSWLTVV.

The chain links TRBV11-2 to TRBJ2-5; perhaps TRBD2 as D (5 bases). Trimming removed 5 bases at V and 2 bases at J, with 12 bases between. CDR1 and CDR2 (germline): SGHAT, FQNNGV. The CDR3 consists of 14 residues. CDR3 residues: CASSAIARQETQYF. The CDR3 DNA is TGTGCCAGCAGCGCAATAGCGAGACAAGAGACCCAGTACTTC. Full variable domain (missing parts from reference TRBV11-2 and TRBJ2-5): EAGVAQSPRYKIIEKRQSVAFWCNPISGHATLYWYQQILGQGPKLLIQFQNNGVVDDSQLPKDRFSAERLKGVDSTLKIQPAKLEDSAVYLCASSAIARQETQYFGPGTRLLVL.

V and J are TRBV4-3 and TRBJ1-1; no firm D call. This CDR3 comprises 16 residues. CDR1 LGHNA and CDR2 YSLEER come from the germline V gene. Between the trimmed V and J ends, which lost 1 base and 0 bases, there was a span of 12 bases. Here the CDR3 reads CASSQVRAKLNTEAFF. CDR3 nucleotide sequence: TGCGCCAGCAGCCAAGTGCGGGCGAAGCTGAACACTGAAGCTTTCTTT.

This clone came up a few times. CDR3 in amino acids: CASSLSSILSGELFF. The CDR3 coding sequence is TGTGCCAGCAGCTTATCGTCAATTCTATCCGGGGAGCTGTTTTTT. The chain recombines TRBV7-2 with TRBJ2-2; D unclear. V was pared by 2 bases and J by 6 bases, with 13 bases between. This CDR3 is 15 amino acids long. Germline values: CDR1 SGHTA, CDR2 FQGNSA. Variable domain in full (rest from reference TRBV7-2 and TRBJ2-2): GAGVSQSPSNKVTEKGKDVELRCDPISGHTALYWYRQSLGQGLEFLIYFQGNSAPDKSGLPSDRFSAERTGGSVSTLTIQRTQQEDSAVYLCASSLSSILSGELFFGEGSRLTVL.

The chain links TRBV10-3 to TRBJ1-1, with TRBD1 matching 7 bases. Germline values: CDR1 ENHRY, CDR2 SYGVKD. J gave up 0 bases and V 3 bases, and 13 bases lay outside the gene matches. There are 18 residues in the CDR3. CDR3 sequence: CAISEMLTGPTMNTEAFF. DNA of the CDR3: TGTGCCATCAGTGAAATGTTGACAGGGCCCACAATGAACACTGAAGCTTTCTTT.

The genes are TRBV3-1 (or the pseudogene TRBV3-2) and TRBJ1-1, with D possibly being TRBD1 (5 bases). There are 14 residues in the CDR3. The germline V gene encodes CDR1 LGHDT and CDR2 YNNKEL (reference sequence). Trimming removed 1 base from V and 7 bases from J, with 13 bases in between. The CDR3 loop is CASSQGGGGYEAFF. The CDR3 region has the DNA TGTGCCAGCAGCCAAGGGGGCGGTGGCTATGAAGCTTTCTTT.

This clone was found once. The chain has TRBV7-2 and TRBJ2-3; no clear D gene. Germline CDR1 reads SGHTA; CDR2 reads FQGNSA. V shed 0 bases and J shed 4 bases, with 11 bases lying between them. This CDR3 region has 15 residues. The CDR3 DNA follows: TGTGCCAGCAGCTTAGCTAGACTTTCCCCAGATACGCAGTATTTT. Protein sequence: CASSLARLSPDTQYF.

The chain carries TRBV19 and TRBJ1-1; 7 bases agree with TRBD1. This CDR3 has 16 residues. Losses at the gene ends were 6 bases for V and 6 bases for J; bases not matched to a gene: 16. Germline V gives CDR1 LNHDA, CDR2 SQIVND (reference sequence). CDR3 nucleotide sequence: TGTGCCAGTAGCGAGGGAAACAGGGGTCTAATTGCTGAAGCTTTCTTT. Translated: CASSEGNRGLIAEAFF.

This chain uses TRBV7-2 with TRBJ2-1; 8 bases are shared with TRBD1. Germline V gives CDR1 SGHTA, CDR2 FQGNSA. There are 15 residues in the CDR3. V lost 2 bases and J lost 6; bases outside the gene matches: 6. CDR3 protein: CASSLQTGDFNEQFF. Here the CDR3 DNA reads TGTGCCAGCAGCTTACAGACAGGGGACTTCAATGAGCAGTTCTTC.

V gene TRBV11-2 combines with J gene TRBJ1-1; D is ambiguous. The V gene's germline CDR1 is SGHAT and CDR2 FQNNGV. This CDR3 is 12 amino acids long. Trimming cost V 5 bases and J 7 bases, with 11 bases left between them. The CDR3 bases are TGTGCCAGCAGCGCCTACGGAGGTGAAGCTTTCTTT. Protein: CASSAYGGEAFF.

The rearrangement links TRBV5-1 to TRBJ2-3; D is perhaps TRBD2 (5 bases). This CDR3 region has 16 residues. V lost 3 bases and J lost 0, with 14 bases in between. The V gene's germline CDR1 is SGHRS and CDR2 YFSETQ. The CDR3 sequence is CASSSTGISSTDTQYF. The CDR3 nucleotides read TGCGCCAGCAGCTCCACCGGGATTTCTAGCACAGATACGCAGTATTTT.

The rearrangement joins TRBV2 to TRBJ2-2; the match to TRBD2 covers 9 bases. V shed 5 bases, J shed 4 bases, and the junction held 8 bases outside the gene matches. The germline CDR1 and CDR2 sequences are SNHLY and FYNNEI. The CDR3 has 16 amino acids. The CDR3 is CASSTLREGLTGELFF. Written as DNA, the CDR3 is TGTGCCAGCAGTACGTTGCGGGAGGGCCTCACCGGGGAGCTGTTTTTT.

The rearrangement joins TRBV7-9 to TRBJ2-1, with TRBD1 matching 11 bases. Per the germline V gene, CDR1 is SEHNR and CDR2 is FQNEAQ (reference sequence). There are 16 residues in the CDR3. Trimming removed 2 bases from V and 9 bases from J; junction bases left unmatched: 9. CDR3: CASSLYSGQGAPEQFF. For the CDR3, the DNA is TGTGCCAGCAGCTTATATTCAGGACAGGGGGCGCCTGAGCAGTTCTTC.

The V call is TRBV5-1, the J call TRBJ2-7, with TRBD2 matching 7 bases. The CDR3 consists of 15 residues. J was trimmed by 2 bases and V by 0 bases; bases with no gene match: 5. Germline loops: CDR1 SGHRS, CDR2 YFSETQ. The CDR3 nucleotides read TGCGCCAGCAGCTTGGAGGGAGGGGCCCCCTACGAGCAGTACTTC. This encodes CASSLEGGAPYEQYF.